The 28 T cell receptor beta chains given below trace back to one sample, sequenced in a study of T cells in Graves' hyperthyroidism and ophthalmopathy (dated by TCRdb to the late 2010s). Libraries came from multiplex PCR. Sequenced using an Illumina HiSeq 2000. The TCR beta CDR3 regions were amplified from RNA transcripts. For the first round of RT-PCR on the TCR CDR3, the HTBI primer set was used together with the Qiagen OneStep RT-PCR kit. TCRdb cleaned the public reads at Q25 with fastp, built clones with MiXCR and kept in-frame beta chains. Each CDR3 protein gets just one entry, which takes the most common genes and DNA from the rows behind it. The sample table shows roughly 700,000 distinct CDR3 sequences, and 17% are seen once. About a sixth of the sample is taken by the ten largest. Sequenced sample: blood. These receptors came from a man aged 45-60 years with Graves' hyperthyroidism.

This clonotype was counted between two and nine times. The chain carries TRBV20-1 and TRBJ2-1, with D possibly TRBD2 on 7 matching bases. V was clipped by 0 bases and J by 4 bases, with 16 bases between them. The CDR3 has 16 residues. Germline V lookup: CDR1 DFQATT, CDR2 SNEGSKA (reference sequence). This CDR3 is CSARDGGGSWYNEQFF. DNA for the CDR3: TGCAGTGCTAGAGATGGGGGCGGGAGTTGGTACAATGAGCAGTTCTTC.

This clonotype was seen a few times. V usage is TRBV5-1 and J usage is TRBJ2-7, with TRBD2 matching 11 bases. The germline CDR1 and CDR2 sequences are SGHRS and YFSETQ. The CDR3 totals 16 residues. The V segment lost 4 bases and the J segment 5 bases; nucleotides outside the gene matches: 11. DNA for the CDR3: TGCGCCAGCAGCCTGGCCCCTAGCGGGAGGCCCCACGAGCAGTACTTC. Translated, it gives CASSLAPSGRPHEQYF.

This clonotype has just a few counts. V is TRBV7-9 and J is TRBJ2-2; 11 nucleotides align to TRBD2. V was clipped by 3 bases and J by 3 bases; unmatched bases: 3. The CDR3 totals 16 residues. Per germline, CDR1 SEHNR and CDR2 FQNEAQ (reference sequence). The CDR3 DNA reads TGTGCCAGCAGCTTGTTAGCGGGAGGGGACACCGGGGAGCTGTTTTTT. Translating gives CASSLLAGGDTGELFF. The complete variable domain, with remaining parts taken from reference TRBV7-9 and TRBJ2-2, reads DTGVSQNPRHKITKRGQNVTFRCDPISEHNRLYWYRQTLGQGPEFLTYFQNEAQLEKSRLLSDRFSAERPKGSFSTLEIQRTEQGDSAMYLCASSLLAGGDTGELFFGEGSRLTVL.

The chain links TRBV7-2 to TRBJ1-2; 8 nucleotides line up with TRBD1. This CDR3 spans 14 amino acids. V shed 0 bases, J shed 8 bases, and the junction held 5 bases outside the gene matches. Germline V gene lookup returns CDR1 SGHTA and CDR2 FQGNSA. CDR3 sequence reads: CASSLAQGAQGYTF. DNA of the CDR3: TGTGCCAGCAGCTTAGCTCAGGGGGCGCAAGGCTACACCTTC.

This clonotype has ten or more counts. The CDR3 reads CASSSFRTQGDTEAFF. DNA of the CDR3: TGTGCCAGCAGCTCATTTCGTACGCAAGGGGACACTGAAGCTTTCTTT. The chain is built from TRBV7-9 and TRBJ1-1; D perhaps matches TRBD1 (5 bases). The germline CDR1 and CDR2 sequences are SEHNR and FQNEAQ (reference sequence). This CDR3 contains 16 residues. Between the trimmed V and J ends, which lost 4 bases and 3 bases, there was a span of 18 bases.

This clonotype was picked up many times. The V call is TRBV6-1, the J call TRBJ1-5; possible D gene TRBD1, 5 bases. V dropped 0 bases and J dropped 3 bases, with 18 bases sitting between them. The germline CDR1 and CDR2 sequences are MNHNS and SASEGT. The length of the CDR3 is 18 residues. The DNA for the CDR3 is TGTGCCAGCAGTGAAGCGACCGACGTAGGGACTTACAATCAGCCCCAGCATTTT. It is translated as CASSEATDVGTYNQPQHF.

CDR3 bases: TGCAGTGCTAGAGACGGACGGGAGAGGACCTACAATGAGCAGTTCTTC. Translation: CSARDGRERTYNEQFF. The V gene is TRBV20-1, the J gene TRBJ2-1; a possible D gene is TRBD2 (6 bases). The germline V gene has CDR1 DFQATT and CDR2 SNEGSKA (reference sequence). V was cut by 0 bases and J by 2 bases, with 14 bases left in between. This CDR3 region has 16 residues.

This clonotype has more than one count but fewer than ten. Here the CDR3 DNA reads TGCGCCAGCAGCCAAGAAGGGTTAGCGGCCTACGAGCAGTACTTC. Its protein product is CASSQEGLAAYEQYF. This chain uses TRBV4-3 with TRBJ2-7, with a possible D match to TRBD2 (6 bases). V was trimmed by 0 bases and J by 2 bases, leaving 11 bases between them. This CDR3 is built from 15 residues. CDR1 and CDR2 (germline): LGHNA, YSLEER.

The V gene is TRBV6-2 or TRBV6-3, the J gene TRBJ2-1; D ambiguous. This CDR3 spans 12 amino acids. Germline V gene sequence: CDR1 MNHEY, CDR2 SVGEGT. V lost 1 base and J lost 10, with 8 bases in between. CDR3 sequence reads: CASSYLIKEQFF. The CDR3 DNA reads TGTGCCAGCAGTTACTTGATTAAAGAGCAGTTCTTC.

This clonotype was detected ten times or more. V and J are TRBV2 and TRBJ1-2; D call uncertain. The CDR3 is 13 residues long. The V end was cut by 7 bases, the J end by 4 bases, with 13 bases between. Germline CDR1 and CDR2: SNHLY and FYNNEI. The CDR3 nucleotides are TGTGCCAGCAACCCGGGCACCCCCTATGGCTACACCTTC. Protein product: CASNPGTPYGYTF.

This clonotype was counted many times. CDR3 amino acids: CASSYSGQGGTDTQYF. In DNA form, the CDR3 reads TGTGCCAGCAGTTACTCCGGACAGGGGGGTACAGATACGCAGTATTTT. The chain carries TRBV6-2 or TRBV6-3 and TRBJ2-3; 10 bases map to TRBD1. CDR3 size: 16 residues. Germline V gene lookup returns CDR1 MNHEY and CDR2 SVGEGT. V shed 0 bases and J 3 bases; nucleotides not matched to a gene: 3.

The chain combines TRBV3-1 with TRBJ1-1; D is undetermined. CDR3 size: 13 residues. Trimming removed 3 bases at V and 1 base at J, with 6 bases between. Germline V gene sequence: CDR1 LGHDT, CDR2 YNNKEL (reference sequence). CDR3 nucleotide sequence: TGTGCCAGCAGCCATGGGAGGAACACTGAAGCTTTCTTT. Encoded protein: CASSHGRNTEAFF.

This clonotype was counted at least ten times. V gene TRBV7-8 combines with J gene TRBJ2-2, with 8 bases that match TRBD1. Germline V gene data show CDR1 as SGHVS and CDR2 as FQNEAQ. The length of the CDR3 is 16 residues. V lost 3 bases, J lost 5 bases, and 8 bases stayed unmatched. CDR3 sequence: CASSFPGTGYTGELFF. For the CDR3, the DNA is TGTGCCAGCAGCTTTCCCGGGACAGGCTATACCGGGGAGCTGTTTTTT. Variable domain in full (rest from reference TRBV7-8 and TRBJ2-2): GAGVSQSPRYKVAKRGQDVALRCDPISGHVSLFWYQQALGQGPEFLTYFQNEAQLDKSGLPSDRFFAERPEGSVSTLKIQRTQQEDSAVYLCASSFPGTGYTGELFFGEGSRLTVL.

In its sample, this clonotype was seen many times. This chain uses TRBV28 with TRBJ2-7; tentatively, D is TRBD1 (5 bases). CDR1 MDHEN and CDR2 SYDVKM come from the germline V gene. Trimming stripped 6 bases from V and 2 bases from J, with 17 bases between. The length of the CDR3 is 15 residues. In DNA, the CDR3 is TGTGCCAGCAGCATACCGCAACAGGCCACCTACGAGCAGTACTTC. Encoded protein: CASSIPQQATYEQYF.

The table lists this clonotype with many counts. CDR3 nucleotide sequence: TGTGCCAGCAGCCCCCGGGACAGGGAAGATCAGCCCCAGCATTTT. Its protein is CASSPRDREDQPQHF. The chain combines TRBV7-2 with TRBJ1-5; 9 nucleotides match TRBD1. There are 15 residues in the CDR3. The germline V gene has CDR1 SGHTA and CDR2 FQGNSA. V lost 5 bases, J lost 5 bases, and 7 bases stayed unmatched.

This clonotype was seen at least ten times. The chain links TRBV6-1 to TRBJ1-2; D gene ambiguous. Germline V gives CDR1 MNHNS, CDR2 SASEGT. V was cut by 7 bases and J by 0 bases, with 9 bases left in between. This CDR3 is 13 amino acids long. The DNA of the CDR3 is TGTGCCAGCATCGGGCAGCCTAACTATGGCTACACCTTC. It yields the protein CASIGQPNYGYTF.

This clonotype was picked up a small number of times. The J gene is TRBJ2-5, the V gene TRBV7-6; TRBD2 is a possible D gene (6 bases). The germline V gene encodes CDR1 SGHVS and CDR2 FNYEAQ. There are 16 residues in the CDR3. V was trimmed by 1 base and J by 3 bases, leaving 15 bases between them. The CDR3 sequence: CASSLVAAGGEETQYF. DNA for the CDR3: TGTGCCAGCAGCTTAGTAGCGGCTGGCGGGGAAGAGACCCAGTACTTC.

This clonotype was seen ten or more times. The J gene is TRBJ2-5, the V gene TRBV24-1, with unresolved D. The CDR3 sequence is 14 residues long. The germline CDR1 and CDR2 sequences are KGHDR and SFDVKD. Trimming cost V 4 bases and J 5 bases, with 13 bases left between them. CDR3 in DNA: TGTGCCACCAGTGACCGGACGGCCTGGGAGACCCAGTACTTC. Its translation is CATSDRTAWETQYF.

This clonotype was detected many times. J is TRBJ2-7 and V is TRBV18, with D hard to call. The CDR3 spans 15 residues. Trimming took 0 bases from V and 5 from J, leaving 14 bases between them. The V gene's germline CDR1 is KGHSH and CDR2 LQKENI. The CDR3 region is CASSPPSGLHHEQYF. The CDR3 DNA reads TGTGCCAGCTCACCACCCTCAGGCCTGCACCACGAGCAGTACTTC. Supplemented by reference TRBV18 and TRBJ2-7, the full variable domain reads NAGVMQNPRHLVRRRGQEARLRCSPMKGHSHVYWYRQLPEEGLKFMVYLQKENIIDESGMPKERFSAEFPKEGPSILRIQQVVRGDSAAYFCASSPPSGLHHEQYFGPGTRLTVT.

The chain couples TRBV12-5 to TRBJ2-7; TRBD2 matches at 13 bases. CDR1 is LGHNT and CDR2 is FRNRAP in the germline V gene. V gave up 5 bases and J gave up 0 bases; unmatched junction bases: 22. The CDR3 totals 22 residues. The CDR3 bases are TGTGCTAGTGGTCCCCGAAGGACCGCCCCCGGGACTAGCGGGAAACTCTCCTACGAGCAGTACTTC. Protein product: CASGPRRTAPGTSGKLSYEQYF.

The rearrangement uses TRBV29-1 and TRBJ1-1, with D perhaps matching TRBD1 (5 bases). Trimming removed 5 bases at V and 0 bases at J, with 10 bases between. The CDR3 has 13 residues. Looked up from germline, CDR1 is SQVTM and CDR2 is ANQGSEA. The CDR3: CSVLTEMNTEAFF. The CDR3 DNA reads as TGCAGCGTTCTGACAGAGATGAACACTGAAGCTTTCTTT.

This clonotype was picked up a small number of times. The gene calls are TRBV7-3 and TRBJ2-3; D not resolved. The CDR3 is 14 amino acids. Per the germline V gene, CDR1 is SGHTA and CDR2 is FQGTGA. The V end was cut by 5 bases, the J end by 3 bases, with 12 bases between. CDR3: CASSTTSDTDTQYF. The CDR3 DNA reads TGTGCCAGCAGCACTACATCGGATACAGATACGCAGTATTTT.

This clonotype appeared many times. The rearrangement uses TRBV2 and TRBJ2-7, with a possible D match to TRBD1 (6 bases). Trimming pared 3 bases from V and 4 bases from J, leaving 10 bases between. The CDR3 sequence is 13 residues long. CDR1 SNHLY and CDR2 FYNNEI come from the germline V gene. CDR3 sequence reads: CASSEWGPYEQYF. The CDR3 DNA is TGTGCCAGCAGTGAGTGGGGGCCTTACGAGCAGTACTTC.

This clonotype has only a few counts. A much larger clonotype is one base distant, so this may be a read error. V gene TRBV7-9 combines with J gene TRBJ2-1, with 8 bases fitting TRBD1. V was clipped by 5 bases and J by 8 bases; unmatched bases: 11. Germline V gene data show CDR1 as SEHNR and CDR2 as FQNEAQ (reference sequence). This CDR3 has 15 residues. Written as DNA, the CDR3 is TGTGCCAGCAGCCTCGGGGACAGGTCATACGATGAGCAGTTCTTC. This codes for CASSLGDRSYDEQFF. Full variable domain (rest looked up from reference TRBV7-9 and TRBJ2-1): DTGVSQNPRHKITKRGQNVTFRCDPISEHNRLYWYRQTLGQGPEFLTYFQNEAQLEKSRLLSDRFSAERPKGSFSTLEIQRTEQGDSAMYLCASSLGDRSYDEQFFGPGTRLTVL.

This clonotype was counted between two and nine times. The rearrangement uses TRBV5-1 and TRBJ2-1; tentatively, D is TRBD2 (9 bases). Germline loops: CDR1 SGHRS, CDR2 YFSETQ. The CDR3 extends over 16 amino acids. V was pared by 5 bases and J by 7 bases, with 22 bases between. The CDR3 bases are TGCGCCAGCAGGCAGGGGGCTAGCGGGATCACGAATGAGCAGTTCTTC. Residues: CASRQGASGITNEQFF.

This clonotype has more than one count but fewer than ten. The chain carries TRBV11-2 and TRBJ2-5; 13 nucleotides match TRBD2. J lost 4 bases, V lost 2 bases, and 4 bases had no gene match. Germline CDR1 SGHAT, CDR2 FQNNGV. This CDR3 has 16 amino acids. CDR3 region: CASSLPGLAGIETQYF. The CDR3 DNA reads TGTGCCAGCAGCTTACCGGGACTAGCGGGGATAGAGACCCAGTACTTC.

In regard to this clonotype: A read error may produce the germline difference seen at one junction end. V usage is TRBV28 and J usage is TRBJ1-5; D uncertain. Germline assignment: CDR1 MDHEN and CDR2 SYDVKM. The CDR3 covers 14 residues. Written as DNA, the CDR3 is TGTGCCCGCAGTGGAGGACTCAGAAGTCAGCCCCAGCATTTT. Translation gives CARSGGLRSQPQHF.

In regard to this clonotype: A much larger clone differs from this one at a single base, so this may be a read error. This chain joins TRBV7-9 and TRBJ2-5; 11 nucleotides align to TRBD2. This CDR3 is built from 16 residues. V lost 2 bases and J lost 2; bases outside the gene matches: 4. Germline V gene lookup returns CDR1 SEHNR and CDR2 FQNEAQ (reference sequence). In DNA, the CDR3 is TGTGCCAGCAGCTTAAGTAGACTAGCGGGACAAGAGACCCAGTACTTC. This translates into CASSLSRLAGQETQYF.